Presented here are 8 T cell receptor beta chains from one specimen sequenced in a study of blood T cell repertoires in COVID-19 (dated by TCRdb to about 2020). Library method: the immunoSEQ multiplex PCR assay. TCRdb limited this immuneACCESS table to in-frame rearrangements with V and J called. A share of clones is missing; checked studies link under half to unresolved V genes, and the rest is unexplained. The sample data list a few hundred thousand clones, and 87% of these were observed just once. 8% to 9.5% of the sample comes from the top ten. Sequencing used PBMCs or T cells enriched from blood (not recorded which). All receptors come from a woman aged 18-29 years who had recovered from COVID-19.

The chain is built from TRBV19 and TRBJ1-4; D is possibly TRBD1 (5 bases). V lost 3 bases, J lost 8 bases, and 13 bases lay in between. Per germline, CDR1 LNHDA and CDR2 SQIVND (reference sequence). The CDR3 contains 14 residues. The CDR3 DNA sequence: TGTGCCAGTAGTATTAGCGGGGCGACGGAAAAACTGTTTTTT. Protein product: CASSISGATEKLFF.

DNA of the CDR3: TGTGCCAGCTCAGCCCTTCAGGGGAACACTGAAGCTTTCTTT. Translating gives CASSALQGNTEAFF. The chain joins TRBV18 to TRBJ1-1, with D possibly TRBD1 on 5 matching bases. The V end was cut by 5 bases, the J end by 1 base, with 11 bases between. Germline V gene data show CDR1 as KGHSH and CDR2 as LQKENI. This CDR3 contains 14 residues.

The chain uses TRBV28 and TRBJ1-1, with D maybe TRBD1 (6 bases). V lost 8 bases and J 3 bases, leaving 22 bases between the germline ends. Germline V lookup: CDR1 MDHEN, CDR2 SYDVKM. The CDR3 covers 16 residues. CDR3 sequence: CASFSQSAGADTEAFF. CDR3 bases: TGTGCCAGCTTTTCGCAATCGGCAGGGGCCGACACTGAAGCTTTCTTT.

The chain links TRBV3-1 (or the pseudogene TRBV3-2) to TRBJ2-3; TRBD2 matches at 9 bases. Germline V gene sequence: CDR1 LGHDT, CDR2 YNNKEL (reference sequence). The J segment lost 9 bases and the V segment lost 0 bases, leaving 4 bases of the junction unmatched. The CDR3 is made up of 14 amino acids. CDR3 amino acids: CASSQDRSGGTQYF. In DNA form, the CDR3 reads TGTGCCAGCAGCCAAGATCGGAGCGGGGGGACGCAGTATTTT.

The CDR3 sequence: CASSPSVLTDTQYF. The CDR3 region has the DNA TGCGCCAGCAGCCCGTCCGTTCTCACAGATACGCAGTATTTT. The rearrangement joins TRBV4-3 to TRBJ2-3; D is uncertain. The CDR3 contains 14 residues. The V and J ends lost 4 bases and 2 bases respectively, with 10 bases between them. The V gene's germline CDR1 is LGHNA and CDR2 YSLEER.

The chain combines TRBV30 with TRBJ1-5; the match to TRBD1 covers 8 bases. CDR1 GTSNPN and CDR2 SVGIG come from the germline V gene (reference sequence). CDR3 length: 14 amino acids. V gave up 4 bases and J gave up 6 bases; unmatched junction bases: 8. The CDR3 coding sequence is TGTGCCTGGACTCCCGGACAGGGCGGTCAGCCCCAGCATTTT. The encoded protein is CAWTPGQGGQPQHF.

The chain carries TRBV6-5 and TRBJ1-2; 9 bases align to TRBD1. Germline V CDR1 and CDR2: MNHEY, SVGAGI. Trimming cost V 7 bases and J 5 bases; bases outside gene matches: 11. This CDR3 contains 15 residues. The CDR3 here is CASTGTGKESYGYTF. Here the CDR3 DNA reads TGTGCCAGCACGGGGACAGGGAAAGAGTCATATGGCTACACCTTC.

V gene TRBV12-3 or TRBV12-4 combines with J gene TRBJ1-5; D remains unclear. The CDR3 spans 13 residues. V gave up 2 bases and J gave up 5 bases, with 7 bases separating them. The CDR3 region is CASSLTRDQPQHF. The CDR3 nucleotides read TGTGCCAGCAGTTTAACCCGCGATCAGCCCCAGCATTTT.